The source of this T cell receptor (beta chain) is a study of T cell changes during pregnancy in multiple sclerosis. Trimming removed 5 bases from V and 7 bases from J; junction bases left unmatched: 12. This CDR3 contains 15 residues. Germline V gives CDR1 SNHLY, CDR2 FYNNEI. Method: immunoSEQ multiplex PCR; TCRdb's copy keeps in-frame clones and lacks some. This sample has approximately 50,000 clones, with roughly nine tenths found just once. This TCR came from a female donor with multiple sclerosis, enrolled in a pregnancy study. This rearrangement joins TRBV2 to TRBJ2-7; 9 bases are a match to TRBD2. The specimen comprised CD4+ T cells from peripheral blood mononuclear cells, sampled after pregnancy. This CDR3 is CASSSMAGGPGEQYF. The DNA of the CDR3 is TGTGCCAGCAGTTCTATGGCGGGAGGGCCGGGGGAGCAGTACTTC.